This T cell receptor beta chain was profiled in a study of graft-versus-host responses after intestinal transplantation. About the research overall: Induction with anti-thymocyte globulin, then tacrolimus and steroids for about 3 years, was given to all recipients. Whole-study findings and limits: Ileal or blood samples showed some GvH clones first, and such clones were also found in recipient marrow.

Comment on this clone: What it recognizes is unknown.

Method: immunoSEQ multiplex PCR; TCRdb's copy keeps in-frame clones and lacks some. The sample lists about 94,000 clones; 75% to 95% were seen once. The V gene's germline CDR1 is GTSNPN and CDR2 SVGIG (reference sequence). V dropped 2 bases and J dropped 4 bases, with 15 bases sitting between them. The CDR3 is 14 residues long. The V and J genes are TRBV30 and TRBJ2-7, with D possibly TRBD1 on 7 matching bases. This receptor was identified in a human donor who received an intestinal transplant. The sample consisted of unstimulated CD8+ T cells sorted from spleen or lymph node cells, taken before intestinal transplant. CDR3 DNA: TGTGCCTGGAGTCCAGGGGGGACACCTTACGAGCAGTACTTC. Translation gives CAWSPGGTPYEQYF.